The 28 T cell receptor beta chains given below trace back to one sample, sequenced in a study of T cells in Graves' hyperthyroidism and ophthalmopathy. There were TCR beta CDR3 regions amplified from RNA transcripts. First-round RT-PCR with HTBI primers amplified the TCR CDR3 region. MiXCR was run by TCRdb on the multiplex PCR reads, yielding one entry per CDR3 protein. The sample has about 640,000 distinct CDR3 sequences; around 20% are singletons. The specimen sequenced was blood. The receptor set was obtained from a man aged 30 to 39 with Graves' ophthalmopathy.

This clonotype was found many times. The V gene is TRBV28, the J gene TRBJ2-5; TRBD2 aligns across 12 bases. Looked up from germline, CDR1 is MDHEN and CDR2 is SYDVKM. Germline trimming cut 6 bases from V and 1 base from J; bases unmatched to any gene: 3. The CDR3 has 15 residues. The CDR3 bases are TGTGCCAGCAGCTGGACTAGCGGGATCCAAGAGACCCAGTACTTC. This codes for CASSWTSGIQETQYF.

This clonotype has just a few counts. The rearrangement joins TRBV7-9 to TRBJ1-2; TRBD1 matches 8 bases. The CDR3 runs to 15 residues. V lost 3 bases and J lost 3; bases outside the gene matches: 6. Germline V gene data show CDR1 as SEHNR and CDR2 as FQNEAQ (reference sequence). The CDR3 DNA is TGTGCCAGCAGCTTTCGACAGGGGCCATACTATGGCTACACCTTC. This encodes CASSFRQGPYYGYTF.

A remark on this clonotype: The junction differs from germline at one of its ends, possibly a read error. The genes are TRBV18 and TRBJ2-7, with 9 bases matching TRBD1. CDR3 length: 15 amino acids. Germline-derived CDR1 and CDR2 are KGHSH and LQKENI. The CDR3 loop is CASSPPGQGIGERYF. The CDR3, as DNA: TGTGCCAGCTCACCACCGGGACAGGGCATAGGCGAGCGGTACTTC.

Many counts were recorded for this clonotype. The gene calls are TRBV3-1 and TRBJ2-5, with no clear D. Germline V lookup: CDR1 LGHDT, CDR2 YNNKEL (reference sequence). There are 14 residues in the CDR3. V shed 0 bases and J shed 0 bases, with 5 bases lying between them. This chain's CDR3 is CASSQDSHQETQYF. CDR3 sequence (DNA): TGTGCCAGCAGCCAAGACAGCCACCAAGAGACCCAGTACTTC.

This clonotype was counted many times. V and J are TRBV12-3 or TRBV12-4 and TRBJ1-2; perhaps TRBD1 as D (5 bases). Trimming cost V 2 bases and J 7 bases, with 14 bases left between them. This CDR3 is 14 amino acids long. The CDR3 is CASSLQGTGFGYTF. In DNA, the CDR3 is TGTGCCAGCAGTTTACAGGGTACGGGATTTGGCTACACCTTC.

This clonotype has a count of ten or more. V and J are TRBV7-2 and TRBJ2-1, with TRBD2 matching 7 bases. Germline lookup yields CDR1 SGHTA and CDR2 FQGNSA. The CDR3 contains 13 residues. V was pared by 4 bases and J by 8 bases, with 5 bases of the junction left unmatched. CDR3: CASSSGTTYEQFF. The DNA of the CDR3 is TGTGCCAGCAGCTCCGGGACTACATATGAGCAGTTCTTC.

This clonotype was counted ten times or more. CDR3 DNA: TGCGCCAGCAGCTTGGCACCCGCCGAGGTCTTTCAGATACTCTTGGATACGCAGTATTTT. It codes for CASSLAPAEVFQILLDTQYF. V is TRBV5-1 and J is TRBJ2-3, with D unresolved. Germline-derived CDR1 and CDR2 are SGHRS and YFSETQ. This CDR3 spans 20 amino acids. V gave up 0 bases and J gave up 6 bases, with 29 bases separating them.

This clonotype was found a few times. The chain couples TRBV19 to TRBJ1-1, with TRBD1 identical over 8 bases. The CDR3 consists of 15 residues. Per the germline V gene, CDR1 is LNHDA and CDR2 is SQIVND (reference sequence). J lost 1 base, V lost 6 bases, and 7 bases had no gene match. The CDR3 region has the DNA TGTGCCAGTAGATGGGGGCAGGGGGCGAACACTGAAGCTTTCTTT. This translates into CASRWGQGANTEAFF.

This clonotype was seen only a few times. The rearrangement links TRBV6-2 or TRBV6-3 to TRBJ1-6; D remains unclear. Germline V gene lookup returns CDR1 MNHEY and CDR2 SVGEGT. Trimming took 4 bases from V and 7 from J, leaving 11 bases between them. The CDR3 sequence is 14 residues long. CDR3 sequence (DNA): TGTGCCAGCAGTTCCGAGACGGTGAATTCACCCCTCCACTTT. Residues: CASSSETVNSPLHF.

The count of this clonotype is one. The chain carries TRBV12-3 or TRBV12-4 and TRBJ2-3; a weak D match, TRBD2 (6 bases). Trimming took 3 bases from V and 3 from J, leaving 13 bases between them. The CDR3 is made up of 15 amino acids. CDR3 in amino acids: CASSFAGRRTDTQYF. DNA for the CDR3: TGTGCCAGCAGTTTTGCGGGGAGACGTACAGATACGCAGTATTTT.

J is TRBJ1-1 and V is TRBV5-5, with TRBD1 matching over 8 bases. The CDR3 totals 16 residues. After removal of 2 bases from V and 9 bases from J, the junction contained 15 bases not matched to a gene. The germline V gene encodes CDR1 SGHKS and CDR2 YYEKEE (reference sequence). The CDR3 DNA reads as TGTGCCAGCAGCTTAGACCCTGGACAGGGCCCTGGTAAAGCTTTCTTT. Residues: CASSLDPGQGPGKAFF.

This chain joins TRBV24-1 and TRBJ2-3; 16 positions match TRBD2. CDR3 length: 18 amino acids. The V and J ends lost 7 bases and 6 bases, in that order; junction bases with no gene match: 12. Germline CDR1 and CDR2: KGHDR and SFDVKD. CDR3 sequence reads: CATSFPGLAGGGLDTQYF. As DNA, the CDR3 is TGTGCCACCAGCTTCCCGGGACTAGCGGGAGGGGGACTCGATACGCAGTATTTT.

This clonotype was observed a handful of times. This clone may be a read error of a much larger clone one base away. This chain uses TRBV28 with TRBJ2-7; D is unclear. The germline V gene encodes CDR1 MDHEN and CDR2 SYDVKM. This CDR3 comprises 14 residues. CDR3 DNA: TGTGCCGGCAGTTTTCCTGCAGCCTGGGACGAGCAGTACTTC. Protein: CAGSFPAAWDEQYF.

This chain connects TRBV3-1 to TRBJ2-7; 12 bases map to TRBD2. Germline CDR1 and CDR2: LGHDT and YNNKEL (reference sequence). Losses at the gene ends were 4 bases for V and 4 bases for J; bases not matched to a gene: 14. The CDR3 is 18 residues long. DNA of the CDR3: TGTGCCAGCAGCCCCCGGACTAGCGGGATATTGGGAGGTTACGAGCAGTACTTC. Translating it yields CASSPRTSGILGGYEQYF.

This clonotype has a count of ten or more. V is TRBV30 and J is TRBJ1-2; no definite D call. The germline V gene encodes CDR1 GTSNPN and CDR2 SVGIG (reference sequence). This CDR3 contains 13 residues. Trimming shortened V by 2 bases and J by 0 bases, and 7 bases separated the two germline ends. The CDR3 DNA reads TGTGCCTGGAGTTCTCCTACTAACTATGGCTACACCTTC. This gives the protein CAWSSPTNYGYTF.

At least ten counts were recorded for this clonotype. V and J are TRBV30 and TRBJ2-6, with 7 bases aligning to TRBD2. Losses at the gene ends were 5 bases for V and 0 bases for J; bases not matched to a gene: 4. The V gene's germline CDR1 is GTSNPN and CDR2 SVGIG (reference sequence). CDR3 size: 15 residues. This chain's CDR3 is CAWLRGDSGANVLTF. CDR3 nucleotides: TGTGCCTGGCTCCGGGGGGACTCTGGGGCCAACGTCCTGACTTTC.

The chain is built from TRBV4-2 and TRBJ2-1; the D gene is possibly TRBD2 (6 bases). V was clipped by 3 bases and J by 9 bases, with 18 bases between them. This CDR3 region has 15 residues. Germline values: CDR1 LGHNA, CDR2 YNFKEQ. CDR3 loop: CASSQTGLAVSEQFF. The CDR3 DNA follows: TGTGCCAGCAGCCAGACGGGACTTGCAGTCAGTGAGCAGTTCTTC.

This clonotype was recorded many times. The chain has TRBV7-8 and TRBJ1-5; 8 nucleotides agree with TRBD1. Germline assignment: CDR1 SGHVS and CDR2 FQNEAQ. With V trimmed by 7 bases and J by 7 bases, 9 bases remained unmatched. The CDR3 has 14 residues. This CDR3 is CASNPDRAYQPQHF. For the CDR3, the DNA is TGTGCCAGCAACCCGGACAGGGCGTACCAGCCCCAGCATTTT.

The CDR3 loop reads CSVELIGTSLGNEQFF. As DNA, the CDR3 is TGCAGCGTTGAACTAATCGGGACTAGTCTGGGGAATGAGCAGTTCTTC. The rearrangement joins TRBV29-1 to TRBJ2-1, with 8 bases fitting TRBD2. V lost 2 bases, J lost 7 bases, and 13 bases stayed unmatched. The germline V gene has CDR1 SQVTM and CDR2 ANQGSEA. This CDR3 is built from 16 residues.

This clonotype turned up a few times. The J gene is TRBJ2-5, the V gene TRBV6-1; 8 bases agree with TRBD1. The CDR3 totals 13 residues. Germline V CDR1 and CDR2: MNHNS, SASEGT. V gave up 10 bases and J gave up 2 bases; unmatched junction bases: 6. CDR3 bases: TGTGCCATAGCCAACAGGGGGCAAGAGACCCAGTACTTC. Translated: CAIANRGQETQYF.

The chain employs TRBV7-9 and TRBJ1-1; 12 nucleotides match TRBD1. Germline CDR1 reads SEHNR; CDR2 reads FQNEAQ (reference sequence). The CDR3 is 19 amino acids. V shed 1 base, J shed 0 bases, and the junction held 9 bases outside the gene matches. The CDR3 spells CASSLGGTGGRTMNTEAFF. CDR3 sequence (DNA): TGTGCCAGCAGCTTAGGAGGGACAGGGGGCCGCACCATGAACACTGAAGCTTTCTTT.

This rearrangement joins TRBV5-6 to TRBJ1-1, with D possibly being TRBD1 (5 bases). Per germline, CDR1 SGHDT and CDR2 YYEEEE. The CDR3 length is 16 residues. With 0 bases removed from V and 2 bases from J, the gap between germline ends came to 14 bases. CDR3: CASSLVGAPLNTEAFF. The DNA for the CDR3 is TGTGCCAGCAGCTTGGTAGGGGCCCCGTTAAACACTGAAGCTTTCTTT.

This clonotype was seen only a few times. The chain carries TRBV20-1 and TRBJ2-7; TRBD1 might be the D (6 bases). V shed 6 bases and J shed 7 bases, with 16 bases lying between them. Looked up from germline, CDR1 is DFQATT and CDR2 is SNEGSKA (reference sequence). This CDR3 region has 12 residues. CDR3 in amino acids: CSAREDGTEQYF. CDR3 DNA sequence: TGCAGTGCCCGAGAGGATGGGACAGAGCAGTACTTC.

The rearrangement uses TRBV5-1 and TRBJ2-1; 7 nucleotides agree with TRBD1. The germline V gene has CDR1 SGHRS and CDR2 YFSETQ. Germline trimming cut 4 bases from V and 0 bases from J; bases unmatched to any gene: 10. CDR3 size: 17 residues. The DNA for the CDR3 is TGCGCCAGCAGCCCCCGGGGACAGCCCAGCTCCTACAATGAGCAGTTCTTC. Its translation is CASSPRGQPSSYNEQFF.

The V call is TRBV7-9, the J call TRBJ2-2; TRBD1 or TRBD2 may be the D gene (5 bases each). Germline lookup yields CDR1 SEHNR and CDR2 FQNEAQ (reference sequence). The CDR3 extends over 15 amino acids. Trimming removed 5 bases from V and 5 bases from J, with 15 bases in between. CDR3: CASSRNWGPTGELFF. CDR3 bases: TGTGCCAGCAGCAGAAATTGGGGACCGACCGGGGAGCTGTTTTTT.

CDR3 coding DNA: TGTGCCAGCAGCTTAGCTAGGGGTTTGAGCACTGAAGCTTTCTTT. It codes for CASSLARGLSTEAFF. The chain uses TRBV7-2 and TRBJ1-1; a possible D gene is TRBD1 (5 bases). V was cut by 0 bases and J by 4 bases, with 12 bases left in between. The CDR3 has 15 amino acids. Germline CDR1 reads SGHTA; CDR2 reads FQGNSA. The full variable domain, rest sourced from reference TRBV7-2 and TRBJ1-1, is GAGVSQSPSNKVTEKGKDVELRCDPISGHTALYWYRQSLGQGLEFLIYFQGNSAPDKSGLPSDRFSAERTGGSVSTLTIQRTQQEDSAVYLCASSLARGLSTEAFFGQGTRLTVV.

This clonotype appeared many times. The chain carries TRBV20-1 and TRBJ2-7; no clear D gene. This CDR3 has 11 residues. Per germline, CDR1 DFQATT and CDR2 SNEGSKA (reference sequence). The V end was cut by 0 bases, the J end by 7 bases, with 7 bases between. CDR3 region: CSARDGREQYF. CDR3 coding DNA: TGCAGTGCTAGAGATGGTCGGGAGCAGTACTTC.

The V gene is TRBV7-8, the J gene TRBJ1-1; 7 bases align to TRBD1. The germline gives CDR1 SGHVS, CDR2 FQNEAQ. The CDR3 loop spans 15 amino acids. Trimming removed 5 bases from V and 0 bases from J; junction bases left unmatched: 6. Here the CDR3 reads CASSPWTGLNTEAFF. The CDR3 DNA reads as TGTGCCAGCAGCCCCTGGACAGGTCTGAACACTGAAGCTTTCTTT.